The clone carrying this TCR beta chain was recorded at least ten times. Its antigen is not identified. TCRbeta library preparation incorporated unique molecular identifiers. TCRdb analysed the PCR reads with MiXCR anew, one entry per CDR3 protein. The data hold approximately 150,000 distinct CDR3 sequences, with 8.5% to 10% observed a single time. This entry belongs to a study of T-cell reconstitution after alpha-beta-depleted transplantation in children. Study-wide points: Surviving recipient T cells and intrathymic progenitors accounted for some patients' high TCRbeta diversity at day 60. Several hundred expanded graft clones reportedly supplied alpha-beta T cells about two months after transplant.

The clonotype comes from a female patient between 2 and 10 years old who had a stem cell transplant for congenital amegakaryocytic thrombocytopenia, so the T cells may come from the graft donor. The sequencing used PBMCs, mostly from graft donor cells, collected 180 days after TCRalphabeta/CD19-depleted stem cell transplant.

The CDR3 reads CASSGGSTNTEAFF. CDR3 bases: TGCGCCAGCAGCGGAGGGTCAACGAACACTGAAGCTTTCTTT. The chain joins TRBV5-1 to TRBJ1-1; D is ambiguous. Looked up from germline, CDR1 is SGHRS and CDR2 is YFSETQ. V was pared by 4 bases and J by 1 base, with 11 bases between. The CDR3 spans 14 residues.